This T cell receptor beta chain is from a study of type 1 regulatory T cells. Overall study: T-allo10 is an in vitro-generated, Tr1-enriched CD4 T cell product specific for alloantigen.

This clonotype was recorded at least ten times. The target antigen is unknown. V was pared by 8 bases and J by 1 base, with 11 bases between. The CDR3 is made up of 12 amino acids. Germline-derived CDR1 and CDR2 are SQVTM and ANQGSEA. TCRdb reprocessed the reads via MiXCR and lists one record per CDR3 protein. This sample carries about 15,000 distinct CDR3 sequences, approximately 15% of them seen once, and the ten largest clones take 15%. Sequencing used cultured T cells, either the whole culture or a sorted T cell fraction (not recorded which). This sequence joins TRBV29-1 and TRBJ2-5; the D is unclear. The TCR sequence derives from a human donor in good health. CDR3 protein: CSLRAAQETQYF. Here the CDR3 DNA reads TGCAGCCTACGGGCAGCCCAAGAGACCCAGTACTTC. Filled out from reference TRBV29-1 and TRBJ2-5, the complete variable domain reads SAVISQKPSRDICQRGTSLTIQCQVDSQVTMMFWYRQQPGQSLTLIATANQGSEATYESGFVIDKFPISRPNLTFSTLTVSNMSPEDSSIYLCSLRAAQETQYFGPGTRLLVL.